These T cell receptor beta chains were read from a single sample in a study of blood T cell repertoires in COVID-19. TCRdb's table, derived via immunoSEQ multiplex PCR, lists solely in-frame clones and lacks some. The table has roughly 200,000 clones, approximately 78% seen once. The sample comprised peripheral blood. Receptors originate from a woman at least 80 years old with COVID-19, enrolled during active disease. CDR3s include the opening cysteine and the closing phenylalanine or tryptophan. The order of the fields is D gene, V gene, CDR3 protein. The D gene is left open where the match is weak.

-	TRBV2	CATRGIAYEQYF
TRBD1	TRBV28	CASSSRGYGYTF
-	TRBV19	CASSGLTGKRREKLFF
-	TRBV6-2/TRBV6-3	CASSGGGYGYTF
-	TRBV5-4	CASSLEREDGYTF
-	TRBV20-1	CSAPNYNEQFF
-	TRBV18	CASSRGQTVNTEAFF
-	TRBV11-3	CASSLGAWGTSQMNTEAFF
TRBD2	TRBV6-6	CASSALAGGPSRF
TRBD2	TRBV7-9	CASSLLAGGETQYF
TRBD1	TRBV6-2/TRBV6-3	CASSRTDRGLLKPQHF
-	TRBV28	CASSSLINQGRVNTEAFF
TRBD1	TRBV27	CASSLFIGAGGTAEYGYTF
-	TRBV28	CASSSEEEAQPQHF
-	TRBV6-2/TRBV6-3	CASSSPRLGANTEAFF
-	TRBV11-2	CASSLAPGTKKLFF
TRBD2	TRBV11-2	CASSLGLAGVYNEQFF
TRBD2	TRBV28	CASLTSGEDGEQFF
TRBD1	TRBV24-1	CATSDLRDRITYNSPLHF
TRBD1	TRBV5-6	CASSSTDRVYGYTF
TRBD1	TRBV19	CASSIPRGGEDQNEKLFF
TRBD2	TRBV7-2	CASSWLAGETQYF
-	TRBV5-1	CASSPLPSATNEKLFF
TRBD2	TRBV5-1	CASSLAGTSGIREQFF
-	TRBV5-1	CASSNGQPNTEAFF
TRBD2	TRBV4-1	CASSQEPGRASGINEQFF
TRBD1	TRBV6-2/TRBV6-3	CASSYSMGQEFYEQYF
-	TRBV5-6	CASSYITGPNSPLHF
TRBD2	TRBV5-1	CASSTLTSEEQFF
-	TRBV29-1	CSVAVGSGQETQYF
-	TRBV1	CTSSPRMCGQGTKFNYGYTF
-	TRBV12-5	CASGSAGTDTQYF
-	TRBV6-5	CARGVNSPLHF
TRBD1	TRBV3-1/TRBV3-2	CASSQVYRGEQYF
TRBD2	TRBV28	CASSLTSPNEQFF
-	TRBV19	CASNRGAREKLFF
TRBD1	TRBV10-3	CAISERTGVAYEQYF
-	TRBV28	CASSNRRGAGHLHF
TRBD2	TRBV4-1	CASSQSSGSSYEQYF
TRBD2	TRBV18	CASSPPTSGRGNEQFF
-	TRBV6-5	CASRDGGRQPQHF